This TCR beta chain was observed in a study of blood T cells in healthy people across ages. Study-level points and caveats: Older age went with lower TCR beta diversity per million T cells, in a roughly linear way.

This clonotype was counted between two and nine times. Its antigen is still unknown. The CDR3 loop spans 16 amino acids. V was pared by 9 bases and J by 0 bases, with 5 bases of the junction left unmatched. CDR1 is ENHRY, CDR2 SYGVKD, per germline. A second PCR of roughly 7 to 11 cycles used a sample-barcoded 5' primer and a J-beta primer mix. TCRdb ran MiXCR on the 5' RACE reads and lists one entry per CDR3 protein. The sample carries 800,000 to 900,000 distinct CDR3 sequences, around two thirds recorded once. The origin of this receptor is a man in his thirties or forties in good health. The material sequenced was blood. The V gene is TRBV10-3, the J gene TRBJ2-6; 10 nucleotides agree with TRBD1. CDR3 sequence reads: CAIGTGASSGANVLTF. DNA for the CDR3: TGTGCCATTGGGACAGGGGCCAGCTCTGGGGCCAACGTCCTGACTTTC.